This T cell receptor beta chain emerged from a study of PD-1 blockade in classical Hodgkin lymphoma. Study context: Patients got intravenous nivolumab 3 mg/kg every 2 weeks.

Assay used: immunoSEQ multiplex PCR; TCRdb lists only in-frame clones, some missing. Found here are roughly 41,000 clones, 60% to 80% of them singletons; the top ten hold about 2.6%. V lost 4 bases to trimming and J lost 6 bases, with 16 bases between them. The CDR3 consists of 14 residues. CDR1 is SGHNT, CDR2 YYREEE, per germline (reference sequence). Stated time point: cycle 4 day 1 (C4D1), after more than 5 weeks of nivolumab. Every patient was affected by relapse after autologous stem cell transplantation, while exposure to brentuximab vedotin was not uniform. Under best response, outcomes were complete response, partial response or progressive disease.

The chain has TRBV5-4 and TRBJ1-2, with D maybe TRBD1 (6 bases). The sequenced sample was peripheral blood mononuclear cells (PBMCs), obtained before the fourth cycle of nivolumab. The receptor's source is a human donor with classical Hodgkin lymphoma. In DNA form, the CDR3 reads TGTGCCAGCAGCCCGTTCTCGGGGGCAAATGGCTACACCTTC. The encoded protein is CASSPFSGANGYTF.